This T cell receptor (beta chain) was captured by sequencing in a study of T cells after posttransplantation cyclophosphamide (dated by TCRdb to 2016 to 2017). Broadly, across the study: Using TRB sequencing, the study followed how the T cell repertoire rebuilt after myeloablative bone marrow transplantation with posttransplantation cyclophosphamide given as GVHD prophylaxis. Antigen receptor sequencing covered samples from roughly 40 PTCy-treated patients and approximately 15 of their related bone marrow donors. Blood from all 35 or so PTCy patients with 1-year posttransplant specimens was subjected to TRB sequencing. Up to 3 additional blood samples from 2 to 5.2 years after transplant were also TRB-sequenced in 3 patients, as was pretransplant blood from a handful of patients. Because TRA and TRB clonality were tightly correlated in nine or ten samples, subsequent TCR analyses were focused on TRB only. Public TRB sequences were compared against a database of over 3,000 sequences linked to responses to pathogens, tumor antigens, self-antigens and alloantigens. Broader findings and caveats from the paper: At 1-2 months, donor-recipient similarity was low but rose over the first year, and the later blood repertoires were often dominated by donor CD8+ memory clones. The TRB repertoires of T cells infiltrating skin or GI tract showed only limited overlap with the TRB repertoires of T cells in blood. Across the 45 or so patients, TRB clonality was highly associated with recipient CMV seropositivity and CMV reactivation, and diversity with PTCy was similar to that in the CNI/methotrexate controls.

Related bone marrow donors provided peripheral blood samples on the day of marrow donation. Peripheral blood and bone marrow mononuclear cells were isolated by Ficoll-Hypaque density centrifugation and cryopreserved. TRB sequencing used genomic DNA with the immunoSEQ assay at survey resolution or the hsTCRB kit. The source study handled its data this way. Initial read processing used immunoSEQ software, and repertoire analyses used the LymphoSeq R package. Clonality was computed as 1 minus normalized Shannon entropy, and a Gini coefficient was also calculated for each TRB dataset. Phenotypes of unsorted samples were inferred by mapping TRB sequences from sorted subsets of the recipient or donor onto the same recipient's unsorted samples. This is the immuneACCESS table as TCRdb keeps it, with only in-frame sequences that have V and J called. A part of the clones is gone; compared with another copy, unresolved V genes explain less than half, and the rest is unexplained. That table furnishes V, J and clone size, whereas the DNA furnished D and trimming. This sample includes roughly 41,000 clones, and none of them was observed just once. Roughly 5.8% of the sample lies in the top ten.

This clone was observed many times. Its antigen is unknown. Nothing much larger sits one base from this clone, and base qualities are not available. The source is a man aged 25 to 40 in good health and a related stem cell transplant donor. The sequenced sample consisted of PBMCs.

The DNA sequence reads TGTGCCAGCAGCCTAGGGACAGAAAATCAGCCCCAGCATTTT. Translated, it reads CASSLGTENQPQHF. This chain is built from TRBV6-2 or TRBV6-3 and TRBJ1-5, with 7 bases aligning to TRBD1. Sequences MNHEY (CDR1) and SVGEGT (CDR2) are obtained from the germline V gene. Clipping removes 6 bases from V and 4 bases from J, with 6 as the unmatched junction base count. The CDR3 runs 14 amino acids, cysteine and phenylalanine included. The DNA shown is the 42-base CDR3, in frame from base 1.